The 19 T cell receptor beta chains listed next were all sequenced from one sample in a study of beta chain features in type 1 diabetes. Isolated RNA was reverse transcribed in full, so expressed TCRB transcripts were sequenced. Sequenced by immunoSEQ multiplex PCR; TCRdb stores in-frame clones only, minus some. The repertoire holds about 370,000 clones, with about 10% as singletons. Their target antigens are unknown. Study-wide findings and caveats: The study found moderately but significantly shorter TCRB CDR3s in all four CD4+ subsets of Type 1 diabetes patients.

Sequenced: central memory CD4+ T cells from blood. The receptors derive from a man younger than 45 with type 1 diabetes.

The chain combines TRBV6-1 with TRBJ2-7, with TRBD1 matching over 8 bases. Germline V gene data show CDR1 as MNHNS and CDR2 as SASEGT. The trim removed 10 bases at V and 2 bases at J, leaving 7 bases unmatched. The CDR3 is 13 residues long. The CDR3 DNA reads TGTGCCACCCAGTCGGGACAGGCCTACGAGCAGTACTTC. It is translated as CATQSGQAYEQYF.

This clone has a handful of counts. The CDR3 DNA reads TGCAGCGTTGACGGGGATTACAATGAGCAGTTCTTC. Protein sequence: CSVDGDYNEQFF. The V and J genes are TRBV29-1 and TRBJ2-1; weak D call: TRBD2 (5 bases). The CDR3 has 12 residues. Looked up from germline, CDR1 is SQVTM and CDR2 is ANQGSEA. Trimming shortened V by 3 bases and J by 4 bases, and 7 bases separated the two germline ends.

Points on this clone: Given a much more abundant clone one base away, this may be a read error. The chain uses TRBV7-3 and TRBJ1-1; a possible D gene is TRBD1 (6 bases). V was pared by 5 bases and J by 0 bases, with 10 bases between. The CDR3 is made up of 14 amino acids. CDR1 is SGHTA and CDR2 is FQGTGA in the germline V gene. CDR3 nucleotides: TGTGCCAGCAGCCCTCAGGGGTTGAACACTGAAGCTTTCTTT. As protein: CASSPQGLNTEAFF. The complete variable domain, with remaining parts taken from reference TRBV7-3 and TRBJ1-1, reads GAGVSQTPSNKVTEKGKYVELRCDPISGHTALYWYRQSLGQGPEFLIYFQGTGAADDSGLPNDRFFAVRPEGSVSTLKIQRTERGDSAVYLCASSPQGLNTEAFFGQGTRLTVV.

There are many counts of this clone. This chain uses TRBV7-9 with TRBJ2-7, with no clear D. Germline V gene lookup returns CDR1 SEHNR and CDR2 FQNEAQ (reference sequence). V was clipped by 11 bases and J by 3 bases, with 14 bases between them. This CDR3 region has 12 residues. In DNA, the CDR3 is TGTGCCGGCGATCCCCTTTACTACGAGCAGTACTTC. Translated, it gives CAGDPLYYEQYF.

There are many counts of this clone. The chain carries TRBV7-9 and TRBJ1-3; the match to TRBD1 covers 7 bases. Germline trimming cut 5 bases from V and 0 bases from J; bases unmatched to any gene: 13. The CDR3 covers 18 residues. The V gene's germline CDR1 is SEHNR and CDR2 FQNEAQ (reference sequence). CDR3 DNA: TGTGCCAGCAGCCCCCACCCGACAGGGCCGACCTCTGGAAACACCATATATTTT. The encoded protein is CASSPHPTGPTSGNTIYF.

This clone was counted only a few times. The chain carries TRBV28 and TRBJ2-1; possibly TRBD1 for D (6 bases). V shed 3 bases and J shed 5 bases, with 11 bases lying between them. This CDR3 contains 14 residues. Germline V CDR1 and CDR2: MDHEN, SYDVKM. The CDR3 DNA sequence: TGTGCCAGCAGTTTCCCGGGACACCACAATGAGCAGTTCTTC. This encodes CASSFPGHHNEQFF.

This clone has ten or more counts. J is TRBJ1-4 and V is TRBV7-9; no clear D. CDR1 and CDR2 (germline): SEHNR, FQNEAQ (reference sequence). The CDR3 is 15 residues long. Trimming took 10 bases from V and 5 from J, leaving 20 bases between them. CDR3 sequence: CATNGPEGENEKLFF. The CDR3 DNA reads as TGTGCCACGAATGGGCCCGAGGGCGAGAATGAAAAACTGTTTTTT.

This chain links TRBV6-1 with TRBJ1-2; a weak D match, TRBD1 (6 bases). Germline V gene sequence: CDR1 MNHNS, CDR2 SASEGT. Trimming cost V 2 bases and J 4 bases, with 11 bases left between them. This CDR3 is built from 14 residues. This chain's CDR3 is CASSETRGGYGYTF. The CDR3 region has the DNA TGTGCCAGCAGTGAAACTCGAGGGGGCTATGGCTACACCTTC.

This clone was detected ten times or more. Written as DNA, the CDR3 is TGTGCCAGCAGCTCCAGGGACCTGAGCTACACCTTC. Translation: CASSSRDLSYTF. V gene TRBV7-9 combines with J gene TRBJ1-2, with D perhaps matching TRBD1 (5 bases). The V end lost 4 bases, the J end lost 9 bases, and 12 bases lay between the germline ends. The germline V gene has CDR1 SEHNR and CDR2 FQNEAQ (reference sequence). The CDR3 loop spans 12 amino acids.

The rearrangement links TRBV19 to TRBJ2-7; 11 bases line up with TRBD2. The CDR3 spans 14 residues. The V and J ends lost 5 bases and 3 bases, in that order; junction bases with no gene match: 3. Germline-derived CDR1 and CDR2 are LNHDA and SQIVND (reference sequence). The CDR3 loop is CASSELAGDYEQYF. In nucleotides, the CDR3 is TGTGCCAGTAGTGAACTAGCGGGAGACTACGAGCAGTACTTC.

The CDR3 protein is CASSLSLWDRVVSGNTIYF. The CDR3 nucleotides read TGTGCCAGCAGTTTATCCTTGTGGGACAGGGTAGTATCCGGAAACACCATATATTTT. V usage is TRBV28 and J usage is TRBJ1-3; 9 bases map to TRBD1. Germline CDR1 and CDR2: MDHEN and SYDVKM. The junction had 14 bases not matched to a gene; V was cut back by 1 base and J by 4 bases. The CDR3 has 19 amino acids.

This clone was picked up a small number of times. The genes are TRBV21-1 and TRBJ1-1; the table's D call of TRBD1 was not tested on the DNA. TRBV21-1 is reported as a pseudogene. The CDR3 runs 16 residues. CDR3 region: CASSLLDRVIGTEAFF. In nucleotides, the CDR3 is TGTGCCAGCAGCTTACTCGACAGGGTGATTGGCACTGAAGCTTTCTTT.

The chain uses TRBV27 and TRBJ2-7, with 13 bases identical to TRBD2. Per the germline V gene, CDR1 is MNHEY and CDR2 is SMNVEV (reference sequence). Trimming at V came to 4 bases and at J to 6 bases, leaving 3 bases not matched to a gene. The CDR3 is 14 amino acids. The CDR3 nucleotides are TGTGCCAGCAGTTGGGGGACTAGCGGGACCGAGCAGTACTTC. This translates into CASSWGTSGTEQYF.

The chain links TRBV27 to TRBJ2-3; 8 positions match TRBD1. The germline gives CDR1 MNHEY, CDR2 SMNVEV (reference sequence). J was trimmed by 5 bases and V by 5 bases; bases with no gene match: 9. The CDR3 contains 15 residues. As DNA, the CDR3 is TGTGCCAGCAGTCCGTCGACAGGGGCCGAAGATACGCAGTATTTT. As protein: CASSPSTGAEDTQYF.

The chain's CDR3 is CASRHPGQGGNEQFF. For the CDR3, the DNA is TGTGCCAGTAGGCACCCGGGACAGGGGGGCAATGAGCAGTTCTTC. The V call is TRBV19, the J call TRBJ2-1; 11 positions match TRBD1. Per the germline V gene, CDR1 is LNHDA and CDR2 is SQIVND (reference sequence). The length of the CDR3 is 15 residues. V gave up 6 bases and J gave up 6 bases; unmatched junction bases: 7.

This clone has more than one count but fewer than ten. J is TRBJ1-1 and V is TRBV7-2; no firm D call. The V and J ends lost 2 bases and 6 bases respectively, with 7 bases between them. Per germline, CDR1 SGHTA and CDR2 FQGNSA. The CDR3 spans 12 residues. The CDR3 sequence is CASSLWAAEAFF. For the CDR3, the DNA is TGTGCCAGCAGCTTATGGGCAGCTGAAGCTTTCTTT.

This clone was detected only a few times. The V and J genes are TRBV7-2 and TRBJ1-1; TRBD1 is a possible D gene (6 bases). This CDR3 contains 14 residues. V lost 5 bases and J lost 6, with 16 bases in between. Per the germline V gene, CDR1 is SGHTA and CDR2 is FQGNSA. The DNA of the CDR3 is TGTGCCAGCAGCGGAACAGGGAGGTTAGCTGAAGCTTTCTTT. Translation gives CASSGTGRLAEAFF.

This clone was counted ten times or more. The genes are TRBV18 and TRBJ2-7; D not certain. Germline CDR1 and CDR2: KGHSH and LQKENI. This CDR3 region has 15 residues. The V end was cut by 1 base, the J end by 3 bases, with 13 bases between. CDR3 sequence reads: CASSPRVTSNYEQYF. CDR3 DNA: TGTGCCAGCTCACCACGGGTTACGTCCAACTACGAGCAGTACTTC.

This clone showed up many times. V gene TRBV14 combines with J gene TRBJ2-2; tentatively, D is TRBD1 (5 bases). This CDR3 spans 16 amino acids. Per the germline V gene, CDR1 is SGHDN and CDR2 is FVKESK. V shed 4 bases and J shed 0 bases, with 12 bases lying between them. In DNA form, the CDR3 reads TGTGCCAGCAGCCCTAGAGACAGATCGAACACCGGGGAGCTGTTTTTT. Translation: CASSPRDRSNTGELFF.